Each of the 21 T cell receptor beta chains below was sequenced from the same sample in a study of blood T cell repertoires in COVID-19. TCRdb's table, derived via immunoSEQ multiplex PCR, lists solely in-frame clones and lacks some. The sample has 200,000 to 300,000 clones, approximately 83% seen once. The specimen sequenced was PBMCs or T cells enriched from blood (not recorded which). Source of these receptors: a woman in her thirties or forties with acute COVID-19.

The rearrangement joins TRBV12-3 or TRBV12-4 to TRBJ1-2, with a tentative D call TRBD1 (5 bases). This CDR3 region has 12 residues. Trimming took 3 bases from V and 7 from J, leaving 9 bases between them. The CDR3 region is CASSFGGGGYTF. The CDR3 DNA sequence: TGTGCCAGCAGTTTCGGGGGAGGTGGCTACACCTTC.

CDR3 region: CASSPSGGRDRHEQYF. DNA of the CDR3: TGTGCCAGCAGCCCATCGGGCGGGAGGGATCGCCACGAGCAGTACTTC. The chain recombines TRBV28 with TRBJ2-7, with TRBD2 identical over 9 bases. The V gene's germline CDR1 is MDHEN and CDR2 SYDVKM. V lost 6 bases and J lost 5; bases outside the gene matches: 14. This CDR3 is 16 amino acids long.

V and J are TRBV19 and TRBJ1-2, with 9 bases matching TRBD1. The CDR3 has 14 amino acids. The V segment lost 7 bases and the J segment 5 bases; nucleotides outside the gene matches: 8. Germline values: CDR1 LNHDA, CDR2 SQIVND (reference sequence). The DNA of the CDR3 is TGTGCCAGTAAAAACCGGGACAGGGATTATGGCTACACCTTC. Translated, it gives CASKNRDRDYGYTF.

CDR3 residues: CASSPTFF. CDR3 nucleotides: TGTGCCAGCAGCCCTACGTTCTTC. This chain links TRBV7-9 with TRBJ2-1; no firm D call. V lost 5 bases and J 15 bases, leaving 5 bases between the germline ends. CDR3 size: 8 residues. The germline V gene encodes CDR1 SEHNR and CDR2 FQNEAQ (reference sequence).

V usage is TRBV4-1 and J usage is TRBJ2-2; TRBD2 agrees at 9 bases. This CDR3 has 17 amino acids. The germline CDR1 and CDR2 sequences are MGHRA and YSYEKL. Trimming at V came to 1 base and at J to 0 bases, leaving 3 bases not matched to a gene. The CDR3 DNA is TGCGCCAGCAGCCAAGTGTCTAGCGGGACGAACACCGGGGAGCTGTTTTTT. The encoded protein is CASSQVSSGTNTGELFF.

Concerning this clone itself: Germline is not matched at one junction end, which may reflect a read error. The chain joins TRBV29-1 to TRBJ2-2; the D gene is possibly TRBD2 (6 bases). The CDR3 sequence is 11 residues long. Germline values: CDR1 SQVTM, CDR2 ANQGSEA. DNA of the CDR3: TGCAGCGTTGTCGACTTCGGGGGGCTGTTTTTT. As protein: CSVVDFGGLFF.

In DNA, the CDR3 is TGTGCCAGTAGCGAGGGAGTGTGGGGTACCTACGAGCAGTACTTC. Its protein is CASSEGVWGTYEQYF. This chain joins TRBV19 and TRBJ2-7, with TRBD2 as a possible D gene (5 bases). The V and J ends lost 6 bases and 2 bases respectively, with 17 bases between them. The CDR3 length is 15 residues. Germline CDR1 reads LNHDA; CDR2 reads SQIVND (reference sequence).

This clone appeared once. The chain combines TRBV11-3 with TRBJ2-1, with 9 bases lining up with TRBD2. The CDR3 contains 15 residues. With 1 base clipped from V and 4 bases from J, the junction kept 2 bases outside the gene matches. Germline CDR1 reads SGHNT; CDR2 reads YENEEA. CDR3 sequence (DNA): TGTGCCAGCAGCTTAGGACTAGCGGCTTACAATGAGCAGTTCTTC. Translating it yields CASSLGLAAYNEQFF.

This chain joins TRBV6-1 and TRBJ1-1; 7 positions agree with TRBD1. After removal of 5 bases from V and 6 bases from J, the junction contained 12 bases not matched to a gene. This CDR3 contains 15 residues. The germline gives CDR1 MNHNS, CDR2 SASEGT. CDR3 DNA: TGTGCCAGCAGTACCAAGACAGGGAGGTTGGCTGAAGCTTTCTTT. This translates into CASSTKTGRLAEAFF.

V gene TRBV5-6 combines with J gene TRBJ1-1; possible D gene TRBD1, 6 bases. V gave up 3 bases and J gave up 3 bases, with 21 bases separating them. Germline V CDR1 and CDR2: SGHDT, YYEEEE. This CDR3 has 17 residues. This CDR3 reads CASSWRTGRRDDTEAFF. In nucleotides, the CDR3 is TGTGCCAGCAGCTGGCGAACAGGGCGCCGTGACGACACTGAAGCTTTCTTT.

This clone was detected only once. Other DNA sequences in the same sample also yield this CDR3. V and J are TRBV12-3 or TRBV12-4 and TRBJ1-1; D unclear. Trimming removed 3 bases at V and 5 bases at J, with 10 bases between. The CDR3 is made up of 13 amino acids. CDR3 sequence: CASSLIPGTEAFF. The CDR3 DNA follows: TGTGCCAGCAGTTTGATCCCCGGGACTGAAGCTTTCTTT.

The J gene is TRBJ2-1, the V gene TRBV2, with D possibly TRBD1 on 5 matching bases. Trimming shortened V by 5 bases and J by 3 bases, and 8 bases separated the two germline ends. This CDR3 contains 13 residues. From germline, CDR1 is SNHLY and CDR2 FYNNEI. CDR3: CASSSRDYNEQFF. The CDR3 bases are TGTGCCAGCAGTTCCAGGGACTACAATGAGCAGTTCTTC.

This sequence joins TRBV5-1 and TRBJ2-7; possible D gene TRBD1, 6 bases. V shed 2 bases and J shed 0 bases, with 12 bases lying between them. Germline CDR1 and CDR2: SGHRS and YFSETQ. This CDR3 region has 15 residues. CDR3 region: CASSLKRDNSYEQYF. In nucleotides, the CDR3 is TGCGCCAGCAGCTTAAAAAGGGACAACTCCTACGAGCAGTACTTC.

The gene calls are TRBV10-1 and TRBJ2-1; D possibly corresponds to TRBD1 (6 bases). Trimming took off 5 bases at V and 3 bases at J, with 11 bases between the two ends. This CDR3 has 14 amino acids. The germline V gene encodes CDR1 WNHNN and CDR2 SYGVQD (reference sequence). DNA of the CDR3: TGCGCCAGCAGTACACAGGGTCACTACAATGAGCAGTTCTTC. Translation gives CASSTQGHYNEQFF.

This rearrangement joins TRBV6-1 to TRBJ2-2, with D perhaps matching TRBD2 (6 bases). Trimming shortened V by 1 base and J by 4 bases, and 13 bases separated the two germline ends. CDR1 is MNHNS, CDR2 SASEGT, per germline. The CDR3 has 16 amino acids. The CDR3 DNA reads TGTGCCAGCAGTGAAGATGGGAGGATCAGCACCGGGGAGCTGTTTTTT. It is translated as CASSEDGRISTGELFF.

The chain combines TRBV6-5 with TRBJ2-6; no clear D gene. CDR3 length: 15 residues. V was shortened by 7 bases and J by 0 bases, with 10 bases between the two germline ends. Germline V gene lookup returns CDR1 MNHEY and CDR2 SVGAGI. This chain's CDR3 is CASTKTSSGANVLTF. The CDR3 DNA sequence: TGTGCCAGCACAAAAACAAGCTCTGGGGCCAACGTCCTGACTTTC.

The chain combines TRBV9 with TRBJ2-3, with 8 nucleotides matching TRBD2. The CDR3 is 12 residues long. Trimming cost V 3 bases and J 9 bases; bases outside gene matches: 3. The germline gives CDR1 SGDLS, CDR2 YYNGEE. This chain's CDR3 is CASSGAGETQYF. The CDR3 DNA sequence: TGTGCCAGCAGCGGAGCGGGAGAGACGCAGTATTTT.

V usage is TRBV18 and J usage is TRBJ2-7, with D perhaps TRBD2 (6 bases). V lost 5 bases, J lost 0 bases, and 20 bases lay in between. From germline, CDR1 is KGHSH and CDR2 LQKENI. The CDR3 has 17 amino acids. The CDR3 nucleotides read TGTGCCAGCTCAGCGGCGGGGCCAGGCGACATCTCCTACGAGCAGTACTTC. Its protein product is CASSAAGPGDISYEQYF.

The sample holds one count of this clone. The V gene is TRBV15, the J gene TRBJ2-7; tentative D call: TRBD1 (6 bases). V was clipped by 5 bases and J by 7 bases, with 18 bases between them. This CDR3 region has 14 residues. The germline V gene encodes CDR1 LNHNV and CDR2 YYDKDF (reference sequence). CDR3 nucleotide sequence: TGTGCCACCAGCTTGGACAGACCGAGGGGTGAGCAGTACTTC. This gives the protein CATSLDRPRGEQYF.

V is TRBV7-6 and J is TRBJ2-2; tentative D call: TRBD2 (5 bases). Germline CDR1 and CDR2: SGHVS and FNYEAQ. The CDR3 extends over 13 amino acids. Between the trimmed V and J ends, which lost 5 bases and 6 bases, there was a span of 10 bases. The CDR3 DNA is TGTGCCAGCAGCAACGGGGAGTCCGGGGAGCTGTTTTTT. Encoded protein: CASSNGESGELFF.

The rearrangement uses TRBV3-1 (or the pseudogene TRBV3-2) and TRBJ1-3; TRBD1 matches at 7 bases. The V segment lost 5 bases and the J segment 9 bases; nucleotides outside the gene matches: 7. CDR3 length: 13 amino acids. The germline V gene encodes CDR1 LGHDT and CDR2 YNNKEL (reference sequence). CDR3 bases: TGTGCCAGCAGCTATACAGGGGTCCGCACCATATATTTT. Encoded protein: CASSYTGVRTIYF.